The clone carrying this TCR beta chain was detected only once. Its antigen remains unknown. CDR1 and CDR2 (germline): SGHDN, FVKESK. The CDR3 is 13 residues long. V was pared by 4 bases and J by 6 bases, with 5 bases of the junction left unmatched. The data were taken from a study of identifying expanded T cells in peripheral blood. Study-wide findings and caveats: Technical replicates showed about 1.1 changed clones; two weeks roughly 16; four weeks 19. Variance in clone template counts between approximately two-week samples significantly increased with total template count across all healthy donors.

During the collection period, no donor immune events like infections were recorded. Only in-frame clones appear in the TCRdb table, and some are missing; sequencing was by immunoSEQ multiplex PCR. This table holds roughly 63,000 clones, about 85% found once. Specimen: blood. The clonotype was recovered from a person aged 18 to 70 in good health. V and J are TRBV14 and TRBJ2-7, with 8 nucleotides matching TRBD2. DNA of the CDR3: TGTGCCAGCAGCCCCGTAGCGGGAAGCGAGCAGTACTTC. As protein: CASSPVAGSEQYF.